Presented here are 5 T cell receptor beta chains from one specimen sequenced in a study of OX40 agonist ivuxolimab in advanced cancers. Sequenced by immunoSEQ multiplex PCR; TCRdb stores in-frame clones only, minus some. The sample has some 90,000 clones; about 93% are singletons. Material: CD4+ or CD8+ T cells sorted from blood, obtained in a trial of the OX40 agonist ivuxolimab. The receptors stem from an adult with an advanced solid tumor such as melanoma, head and neck, liver or kidney cancer.

The rearrangement links TRBV18 to TRBJ1-1; D remains unclear. V was clipped by 5 bases and J by 1 base, with 17 bases between them. The germline CDR1 and CDR2 sequences are KGHSH and LQKENI. CDR3 length: 16 residues. DNA of the CDR3: TGTGCCAGCTCATCAGGAACAAAGGGCCGGAACACTGAAGCTTTCTTT. It is translated as CASSSGTKGRNTEAFF.

The chain employs TRBV7-8 and TRBJ2-4; perhaps D is TRBD1 or TRBD2 (6 bases each). Looked up from germline, CDR1 is SGHVS and CDR2 is FQNEAQ. The CDR3 totals 16 residues. Trimming took off 5 bases at V and 1 base at J, with 15 bases between the two ends. The CDR3 sequence is CASSPRRGGAKNIQYF. As DNA, the CDR3 is TGTGCCAGCAGCCCCCGGAGAGGGGGGGCCAAAAACATTCAGTACTTC.

This clone turned up a few times. A junction boundary mismatches the germline segment, possibly from a read error. V usage is TRBV7-9 and J usage is TRBJ1-1; weak D call: TRBD1 (5 bases). The CDR3 runs 13 residues. The V gene's germline CDR1 is SEHNR and CDR2 FQNEAQ (reference sequence). The CDR3 spells CASSPRLDTEAFF. CDR3 nucleotide sequence: TGTGCCAGCAGCCCCAGACTGGACACCGAAGCTTTCTTT.

V is TRBV30 and J is TRBJ2-5, with TRBD2 matching over 7 bases. The V gene end was trimmed by 8 bases and the J gene end by 3 bases; junction bases not matched to a gene: 9. CDR3 length equals 13 residues. The germline V gene has CDR1 GTSNPN and CDR2 SVGIG (reference sequence). CDR3 sequence reads: CAGSGGFEETQYF. The CDR3, as DNA: TGTGCCGGCTCGGGAGGATTTGAAGAGACCCAGTACTTC.

The chain recombines TRBV4-1 with TRBJ2-1; 8 bases are shared with TRBD1. The trim removed 0 bases at V and 16 bases at J, leaving 11 bases unmatched. The germline CDR1 and CDR2 sequences are MGHRA and YSYEKL. The CDR3 length is 14 residues. CDR3 protein: CASSQDLAGGSIFF. CDR3 sequence (DNA): TGCGCCAGCAGCCAAGATCTAGCAGGGGGCTCTATTTTCTTC.